The 4 T cell receptor beta chains listed next were all sequenced from one sample in a study of technical replicates of blood from a handful of donors. The assay was immunoSEQ multiplex PCR, and TCRdb's table has in-frame clones only and misses some. Here the sample spans under 65,000 clones, 95% to 97% being singletons. The specimen sequenced was T cells isolated from PBMCs. Receptor source: a human donor in good health.

The chain is built from TRBV5-3 and TRBJ2-7, with 10 bases matching TRBD2. TRBV5-3 is labeled an ORF, and its function is uncertain. Trimming removed 3 bases from V and 6 bases from J; junction bases left unmatched: 9. This CDR3 has 15 amino acids. The CDR3 nucleotides are TGTGCCAGAAGCTCCCTAGCGGGAGCGCCTGGCGAGCAGTACTTC. Translating it yields CARSSLAGAPGEQYF.

V gene TRBV6-1 combines with J gene TRBJ2-2; no firm D call. This CDR3 spans 13 amino acids. Deletions cut 0 bases from V and 8 bases from J, with 7 bases between. From germline, CDR1 is MNHNS and CDR2 SASEGT. The CDR3 DNA is TGTGCCAGCAGTGAAGCTGTACGGGGGGAGCTGTTTTTT. Its translation is CASSEAVRGELFF.

The J gene is TRBJ2-1, the V gene TRBV7-3, with 8 bases that match TRBD2. V trimming: 0 bases; J trimming: 6 bases; junction bases outside the gene matches: 7. The germline CDR1 and CDR2 sequences are SGHTA and FQGTGA. This CDR3 region has 16 residues. CDR3 amino acids: CASSLTHGLAGNEQFF. The CDR3 nucleotides read TGTGCCAGCAGCTTAACCCACGGACTAGCCGGCAATGAGCAGTTCTTC.

The rearrangement uses TRBV10-3 and TRBJ2-6, with D unresolved. The V end was cut by 2 bases, the J end by 0 bases, with 8 bases between. The CDR3 extends over 16 amino acids. Per germline, CDR1 ENHRY and CDR2 SYGVKD. CDR3 coding DNA: TGTGCCATCAGTGAGCCTGTGTTCTCTGGGGCCAACGTCCTGACTTTC. The encoded protein is CAISEPVFSGANVLTF.